Below, 30 T cell receptor beta chains from the same sample are listed, as sequenced in a study of early T cells in non-severe SARS-CoV-2 infection. TCRdb analysed the 5' RACE reads with MiXCR anew, one entry per CDR3 protein. The top ten clones hold 5% to 6.5% of a sample with roughly 49,000 distinct CDR3 sequences, roughly 4.5% of them seen once. Sequenced input: whole blood. These receptors were collected from an adult who was a healthcare worker with PCR-confirmed SARS-CoV-2 infection or an uninfected control (not recorded which).

The V gene is TRBV4-3, the J gene TRBJ2-1, with unresolved D. Germline V gene lookup returns CDR1 LGHNA and CDR2 YSLEER. CDR3 length: 14 amino acids. Trimming shortened V by 0 bases and J by 5 bases, and 8 bases separated the two germline ends. The CDR3 is CASSQERVDNEQFF. For the CDR3, the DNA is TGCGCCAGCAGCCAAGAAAGGGTAGACAATGAGCAGTTCTTC.

This clonotype was counted many times. The chain is built from TRBV10-3 and TRBJ1-4, with D unclear. The V end was cut by 3 bases, the J end by 5 bases, with 7 bases between. CDR1 is ENHRY, CDR2 SYGVKD, per germline. This CDR3 is built from 13 residues. CDR3: CAISDSTNEKLFF. In DNA, the CDR3 is TGTGCCATCAGTGACAGTACCAATGAAAAACTGTTTTTT.

This clonotype was counted between two and nine times. V is TRBV12-3 or TRBV12-4 and J is TRBJ1-2, with TRBD1 as a possible D gene (5 bases). V was shortened by 6 bases and J by 4 bases, with 15 bases between the two germline ends. The CDR3 covers 14 residues. CDR3 region: CASSPELGLYGYTF. CDR3 in DNA: TGTGCCAGCAGCCCAGAGCTGGGACTCTATGGCTACACCTTC.

This clonotype was found a few times. The rearrangement links TRBV20-1 to TRBJ1-5, with D unresolved. This CDR3 comprises 16 residues. V gave up 5 bases and J gave up 0 bases, with 17 bases separating them. Germline CDR1 is DFQATT and CDR2 is SNEGSKA (reference sequence). CDR3 in amino acids: CSAGPETGYSNQPQHF. In DNA, the CDR3 is TGCAGTGCTGGACCCGAGACCGGGTATAGCAATCAGCCCCAGCATTTT.

This clonotype was recorded many times. The chain carries TRBV11-3 and TRBJ2-3; D is ambiguous. This CDR3 is 17 amino acids long. Per the germline V gene, CDR1 is SGHNT and CDR2 is YENEEA. V was shortened by 0 bases and J by 1 base, with 14 bases between the two germline ends. CDR3 sequence: CASSLDVTIPGTDTQYF. As DNA, the CDR3 is TGTGCCAGCAGCTTAGATGTCACGATTCCAGGCACAGATACGCAGTATTTT.

This clonotype has at least ten counts. The chain recombines TRBV20-1 with TRBJ1-2; no reliable D call. V dropped 0 bases and J dropped 4 bases, with 9 bases sitting between them. CDR1 DFQATT and CDR2 SNEGSKA come from the germline V gene (reference sequence). The CDR3 length is 13 residues. CDR3 in amino acids: CSARETKAYGYTF. The CDR3 coding sequence is TGCAGTGCTAGAGAAACGAAAGCCTATGGCTACACCTTC.

Ten or more counts support this clonotype. The chain joins TRBV4-2 to TRBJ2-1; D gene ambiguous. The V gene lost 0 bases and the J gene lost 7 bases, with 16 bases spanning the gap. The CDR3 extends over 16 amino acids. Germline CDR1 reads LGHNA; CDR2 reads YNFKEQ. The CDR3 sequence is CASSQESSSSRNEQFF. The CDR3 DNA reads as TGTGCCAGCAGCCAAGAAAGCTCCTCCTCTCGGAATGAGCAGTTCTTC.

The genes are TRBV7-3 and TRBJ2-3; possibly TRBD2 for D (6 bases). Deletions cut 2 bases from V and 2 bases from J, with 11 bases between. Germline CDR1 is SGHTA and CDR2 is FQGTGA. The CDR3 is 15 residues long. CDR3 nucleotide sequence: TGTGCCAGCAGCTTAGGTCTAGCGTACACAGATACGCAGTATTTT. Its translation: CASSLGLAYTDTQYF.

A few counts support this clonotype. The chain is built from TRBV7-2 and TRBJ1-4; the D is unclear. The CDR3 has 13 amino acids. CDR1 is SGHTA, CDR2 FQGNSA, per germline. Trimming removed 5 bases from V and 5 bases from J, with 9 bases in between. The CDR3 nucleotides read TGTGCCAGCAGCCTAGAGGGAAATGAAAAACTGTTTTTT. Encoded protein: CASSLEGNEKLFF.

The chain has TRBV12-3 or TRBV12-4 and TRBJ2-3, with 9 bases identical to TRBD2. The CDR3 length is 14 residues. The V and J ends lost 7 bases and 4 bases, in that order; junction bases with no gene match: 6. The CDR3 nucleotides are TGTGCCAGCAAAGAGCGGGAGGTTGCAGATACGCAGTATTTT. Translated: CASKEREVADTQYF.

This clonotype was recorded many times. The V and J genes are TRBV3-1 and TRBJ2-1; D gene ambiguous. V was cut by 4 bases and J by 16 bases, with 23 bases left in between. In germline, CDR1 is LGHDT, CDR2 YNNKEL (reference sequence). The CDR3 has 14 amino acids. This CDR3 is CASSRVPALSPIFF. The DNA for the CDR3 is TGTGCCAGCAGCCGAGTACCTGCTCTCAGTCCGATATTCTTC.

The chain employs TRBV7-8 and TRBJ2-2; the match to TRBD2 covers 10 bases. The CDR3 spans 18 residues. V shed 0 bases, J shed 4 bases, and the junction held 8 bases outside the gene matches. CDR1 SGHVS and CDR2 FQNEAQ come from the germline V gene. The CDR3 protein is CASSLAIAGGRLTGELFF. DNA for the CDR3: TGTGCCAGCAGCTTAGCGATAGCGGGGGGCCGACTCACCGGGGAGCTGTTTTTT. The full variable domain, with the rest looked up from reference TRBV7-8 and TRBJ2-2, is GAGVSQSPRYKVAKRGQDVALRCDPISGHVSLFWYQQALGQGPEFLTYFQNEAQLDKSGLPSDRFFAERPEGSVSTLKIQRTQQEDSAVYLCASSLAIAGGRLTGELFFGEGSRLTVL.

V and J are TRBV7-9 and TRBJ2-1, with TRBD1 matching over 9 bases. The germline gives CDR1 SEHNR, CDR2 FQNEAQ (reference sequence). The CDR3 sequence is 13 residues long. V dropped 5 bases and J dropped 7; count of bases not matched to a gene: 3. The CDR3 protein is CASSTGTGNEQFF. In nucleotides, the CDR3 is TGTGCCAGCAGCACCGGGACAGGGAATGAGCAGTTCTTC.

This clonotype was counted many times. The chain is built from TRBV7-3 and TRBJ2-1; D ambiguous. The V end was cut by 5 bases, the J end by 7 bases, with 9 bases between. The CDR3 is 12 residues long. Germline lookup yields CDR1 SGHTA and CDR2 FQGTGA. CDR3 loop: CASSTNDNEQFF. CDR3 coding DNA: TGTGCCAGCAGCACCAACGATAATGAGCAGTTCTTC.

There are a few counts of this clonotype. The chain carries TRBV6-1 and TRBJ1-4; D gene unclear. Germline V gene sequence: CDR1 MNHNS, CDR2 SASEGT. The CDR3 is 11 residues long. Trimming took 8 bases from V and 14 from J, leaving 15 bases between them. The CDR3: CASLSSGWLFF. The DNA of the CDR3 is TGTGCCAGCTTGAGTTCGGGGTGGCTGTTTTTT.

This clonotype was recorded once. With a much larger clone just one base away, this may be a read error. The V call is TRBV13, the J call TRBJ1-1; D unclear. Germline CDR1 PRHDT, CDR2 FYEKMQ (reference sequence). The CDR3 is made up of 11 amino acids. Here the CDR3 reads CVSSPNTEAFF. The CDR3, as DNA: TGTGTCAGCAGCCCGAACACTGAAGCTTTCTTT.

This clonotype came up many times. The gene calls are TRBV3-1 and TRBJ1-2; 7 positions match TRBD1. The CDR3 covers 12 residues. V was pared by 4 bases and J by 9 bases, with 5 bases of the junction left unmatched. Looked up from germline, CDR1 is LGHDT and CDR2 is YNNKEL (reference sequence). The CDR3 loop reads CASSPRDRSYTF. The DNA for the CDR3 is TGTGCCAGCAGCCCGAGGGACAGAAGCTACACCTTC.

This clonotype was observed many times. The V gene is TRBV20-1, the J gene TRBJ1-1, with D possibly being TRBD1 (5 bases). Germline V gene data show CDR1 as DFQATT and CDR2 as SNEGSKA (reference sequence). The CDR3 loop spans 11 amino acids. Trimming pared 6 bases from V and 2 bases from J, leaving 7 bases between. CDR3 amino acids: CSATGNTEAFF. CDR3 nucleotides: TGCAGTGCCACAGGAAACACTGAAGCTTTCTTT.

This clonotype was counted ten times or more. The V gene is TRBV28, the J gene TRBJ2-3; D may correspond to TRBD1 or TRBD2 (5 bases each). The ends were cut back, 3 bases at V and 0 bases at J, with 7 bases in the middle. The CDR3 is 14 residues long. CDR1 and CDR2 from the germline V gene are MDHEN and SYDVKM. As DNA, the CDR3 is TGTGCCAGCAGTTTCCGGGACAGCACAGATACGCAGTATTTT. As protein: CASSFRDSTDTQYF.

This clonotype was picked up many times. V usage is TRBV7-9 and J usage is TRBJ2-3; TRBD2 might be the D (5 bases). This CDR3 has 12 amino acids. From germline, CDR1 is SEHNR and CDR2 FQNEAQ (reference sequence). Trimming pared 8 bases from V and 2 bases from J, leaving 8 bases between. CDR3 residues: CASGGFTDTQYF. The CDR3 nucleotides read TGTGCCAGCGGAGGCTTCACAGATACGCAGTATTTT.

As concerns this clonotype: Possible read error: a much larger clone is one base away. The J gene is TRBJ1-5, the V gene TRBV30; D may be TRBD1 (6 bases). Trimming stripped 2 bases from V and 8 bases from J, with 13 bases between. This CDR3 region has 13 residues. Germline CDR1 reads GTSNPN; CDR2 reads SVGIG (reference sequence). CDR3 loop: CAWSKRGDKPQHF. The CDR3 DNA sequence: TGTGCCTGGAGTAAAAGGGGGGATAAGCCCCAGCATTTT. The whole variable domain, remainder taken from reference TRBV30 and TRBJ1-5, is SQTIHQWPATLVQPVGSPLSLECTVEGTSNPNLYWYRQAAGRGLQLLFYSVGIGQISSEVPQNLSASRPQDRQFILSSKKLLLSDSGFYLCAWSKRGDKPQHFGDGTRLSIL.

The J gene is TRBJ1-2, the V gene TRBV2; maybe TRBD1 (5 bases). With 11 bases removed from V and 4 bases from J, the gap between germline ends came to 11 bases. From germline, CDR1 is SNHLY and CDR2 FYNNEI. This CDR3 region has 11 residues. CDR3 in DNA: TGTGCCCGGCGGGGACTCTATGGCTACACCTTC. It translates to CARRGLYGYTF.

This clonotype was seen more than once but under ten times. V usage is TRBV7-9 and J usage is TRBJ1-1; D is unclear. The CDR3 spans 13 residues. With 3 bases removed from V and 1 base from J, the gap between germline ends came to 6 bases. Germline V gives CDR1 SEHNR, CDR2 FQNEAQ (reference sequence). CDR3 loop: CASSFEGNTEAFF. The CDR3 DNA reads as TGTGCCAGCAGCTTTGAAGGGAACACTGAAGCTTTCTTT. Combining the CDR3 with reference TRBV7-9 and TRBJ1-1 gives the whole variable domain DTGVSQNPRHKITKRGQNVTFRCDPISEHNRLYWYRQTLGQGPEFLTYFQNEAQLEKSRLLSDRFSAERPKGSFSTLEIQRTEQGDSAMYLCASSFEGNTEAFFGQGTRLTVV.

This clonotype was observed at least ten times. The chain uses TRBV7-6 and TRBJ2-3; perhaps TRBD2 as D (6 bases). Germline V gene lookup returns CDR1 SGHVS and CDR2 FNYEAQ. CDR3 size: 17 residues. The V and J ends lost 7 bases and 0 bases respectively, with 20 bases between them. The DNA for the CDR3 is TGTGCCAGCACCGAATCTTACCGGGGGAGGAGCACAGATACGCAGTATTTT. Translated, it gives CASTESYRGRSTDTQYF.

The table lists this clonotype with many counts. The J gene is TRBJ2-3, the V gene TRBV20-1; D is ambiguous. Germline assignment: CDR1 DFQATT and CDR2 SNEGSKA (reference sequence). The CDR3 covers 16 residues. V lost 6 bases, J lost 1 base, and 20 bases lay in between. The CDR3 protein is CSALPAGEAGTDTQYF. DNA of the CDR3: TGCAGTGCCCTACCCGCCGGCGAGGCGGGCACAGATACGCAGTATTTT.

This clonotype came up a few times. The chain combines TRBV5-6 with TRBJ2-4; D uncertain. The V gene lost 3 bases and the J gene lost 9 bases, with 10 bases spanning the gap. This CDR3 spans 12 amino acids. Germline V gene lookup returns CDR1 SGHDT and CDR2 YYEEEE. Here the CDR3 reads CASSWGMGIQYF. The CDR3 nucleotides read TGTGCCAGCAGCTGGGGAATGGGCATTCAGTACTTC. Full variable domain (rest looked up from reference TRBV5-6 and TRBJ2-4): DAGVTQSPTHLIKTRGQQVTLRCSPKSGHDTVSWYQQALGQGPQFIFQYYEEEERQRGNFPDRFSGHQFPNYSSELNVNALLLGDSALYLCASSWGMGIQYFGAGTRLSVL.

This clonotype has a count of ten or more. V usage is TRBV30 and J usage is TRBJ1-2; D call uncertain. Germline V gives CDR1 GTSNPN, CDR2 SVGIG (reference sequence). V lost 3 bases and J 3 bases, leaving 11 bases between the germline ends. CDR3 length: 13 residues. CDR3 DNA: TGTGCCTGGAGCGGCTCAGGTGACTATGGCTACACCTTC. It is translated as CAWSGSGDYGYTF.

This clonotype has a count of ten or more. The chain recombines TRBV5-4 with TRBJ1-1, with TRBD1 matching over 9 bases. V gave up 4 bases and J gave up 3 bases; unmatched junction bases: 4. The CDR3 runs 14 residues. Germline V gene sequence: CDR1 SGHNT, CDR2 YYREEE (reference sequence). The CDR3 nucleotides read TGTGCCAGCAGCCGGGACAGGGACCACACTGAAGCTTTCTTT. Its translation is CASSRDRDHTEAFF.

The genes are TRBV11-2 and TRBJ1-3; the D is unclear. The CDR3 contains 14 residues. Germline V gene sequence: CDR1 SGHAT, CDR2 FQNNGV. The V end lost 7 bases, the J end lost 0 bases, and 10 bases lay between the germline ends. This CDR3 reads CASKGLNSGNTIYF. CDR3 nucleotides: TGTGCCAGCAAAGGTCTTAACTCTGGAAACACCATATATTTT.

This clonotype appeared many times. DNA for the CDR3: TGTGCCAGTAGTGACCGGGCCGGGCTCGGCGGGGAGCTGTTTTTT. Amino acid sequence: CASSDRAGLGGELFF. The chain employs TRBV19 and TRBJ2-2; D ambiguous. The CDR3 is 15 amino acids. Trimming shortened V by 5 bases and J by 7 bases, and 17 bases separated the two germline ends. Germline V gives CDR1 LNHDA, CDR2 SQIVND (reference sequence).